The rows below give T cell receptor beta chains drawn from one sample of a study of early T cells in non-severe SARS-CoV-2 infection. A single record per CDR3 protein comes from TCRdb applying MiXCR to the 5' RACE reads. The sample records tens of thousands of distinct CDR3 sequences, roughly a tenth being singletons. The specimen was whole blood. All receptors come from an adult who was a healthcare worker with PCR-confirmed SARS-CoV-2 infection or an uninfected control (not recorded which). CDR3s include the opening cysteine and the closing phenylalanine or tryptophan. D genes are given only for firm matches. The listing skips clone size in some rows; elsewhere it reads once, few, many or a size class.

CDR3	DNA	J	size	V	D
CASSGGQGEIYEQYF	TGTGCCAGTAGTGGGGGACAGGGCGAAATCTACGAGCAGTACTTC	TRBJ2-7	many	TRBV19	TRBD1
CASSPILADYTDTQYF	TGTGCCAGCAGTCCAATACTAGCGGACTACACAGATACGCAGTATTTT	TRBJ2-3	.	TRBV14	TRBD2
CASSSSGLAGVAKNIQYF	TGTGCCAGCAGCTCCTCGGGACTAGCGGGAGTAGCCAAAAACATTCAGTACTTC	TRBJ2-4	many	TRBV7-3	TRBD2
CSARAASGNTDTQYF	TGCAGTGCTAGAGCGGCTAGCGGCAACACAGATACGCAGTATTTT	TRBJ2-3	many	TRBV20-1	TRBD2
CASSLEFGTDTQYF	TGCGCCAGCAGCTTGGAGTTCGGCACAGATACGCAGTATTTT	TRBJ2-3	.	TRBV5-1	.
CASRRTSGHNNEQFF	TGTGCCAGCAGGCGGACTAGCGGCCATAACAATGAGCAGTTCTTC	TRBJ2-1	.	TRBV6-4	TRBD2
CSVGGRTGLPWNTEAFF	TGCAGCGTTGGGGGGAGGACAGGGCTTCCCTGGAACACTGAAGCTTTCTTT	TRBJ1-1	many	TRBV29-1	TRBD1
CASSIPYGERGDSNQPQHF	TGTGCCAGTAGTATACCGTACGGAGAGCGAGGGGATAGCAATCAGCCCCAGCATTTT	TRBJ1-5	many	TRBV19	.
CASSPIPGQGNNEQFF	TGTGCCAGCAGCCCAATCCCGGGACAGGGCAACAATGAGCAGTTCTTC	TRBJ2-1	many	TRBV11-2	TRBD1
CASSLDKGPSYEQYF	TGTGCCAGCAGCTTAGACAAGGGTCCTTCCTACGAGCAGTACTTC	TRBJ2-7	many	TRBV7-2	.
CASSLTQNTGELFF	TGTGCTAGCAGCTTAACACAGAACACCGGGGAGCTGTTTTTT	TRBJ2-2	many	TRBV7-7	.
CSVVGGGRTDTQYF	TGCAGCGTTGTGGGGGGTGGGAGGACAGATACGCAGTATTTT	TRBJ2-3	.	TRBV29-1	.
CASSEARGPWMAEQYF	TGTGCCAGCAGTGAAGCGAGGGGACCTTGGATGGCCGAGCAGTACTTC	TRBJ2-7	many	TRBV6-1	.
CASSFSGSKVIGELFF	TGTGCCAGCAGCTTTAGCGGGAGTAAAGTTATCGGGGAGCTGTTTTTT	TRBJ2-2	few	TRBV7-3	TRBD2
CASSLGQGHLETQYF	TGTGCCAGCTCACTGGGACAGGGCCATCTGGAGACCCAGTACTTC	TRBJ2-5	many	TRBV18	TRBD1
CASSPGRRDYEQYF	TGTGCCAGCTCACCGGGACGCAGGGACTACGAGCAGTACTTC	TRBJ2-7	many	TRBV18	.
CSAEFQQSSYNEQFF	TGCAGTGCTGAGTTCCAACAAAGCTCCTACAATGAGCAGTTCTTC	TRBJ2-1	many	TRBV20-1	.
CSAQGSNQPQHF	TGCAGTGCCCAGGGTAGCAATCAGCCCCAGCATTTT	TRBJ1-5	.	TRBV20-1	.
CSVAKRGDKLFF	TGCAGTGTCGCGAAAAGAGGGGATAAACTGTTTTTT	TRBJ1-4	many	TRBV20-1	.
CASRPDGAAKNIQYF	TGTGCCAGCAGACCGGACGGAGCAGCCAAAAACATTCAGTACTTC	TRBJ2-4	many	TRBV12-3/TRBV12-4	.
CASSYTGTLHGYTF	TGTGCCAGCAGTTACACAGGGACGCTGCATGGCTACACCTTC	TRBJ1-2	.	TRBV6-5	.
CASSQDTAAKLHF	TGTGCCAGCAGCCAAGATACGGCAGCAAAATTGCATTTT	TRBJ2-3	many	TRBV14	.
CASSLGLEETQYF	TGTGCCAGCAGCTTAGGTCTAGAAGAGACCCAGTACTTC	TRBJ2-5	many	TRBV11-1	.
CASRGTGGGPDTQYF	TGTGCCAGCAGAGGCACCGGCGGGGGACCAGATACGCAGTATTTT	TRBJ2-3	many	TRBV6-2/TRBV6-3	TRBD2
CSASTPLEAGEQFF	TGCAGTGCTAGTACGCCCCTGGAGGCTGGTGAGCAGTTCTTC	TRBJ2-1	few	TRBV20-1	.
CATGDLNNEQFF	TGTGCCACCGGGGACTTAAACAATGAGCAGTTCTTC	TRBJ2-1	many	TRBV24-1	.
CASSSTGSKTQYF	TGTGCCAGTAGTAGTACGGGATCGAAGACCCAGTACTTC	TRBJ2-5	many	TRBV19	.
CSASSLGPDTQYF	TGCAGTGCTAGCTCCCTCGGCCCAGATACGCAGTATTTT	TRBJ2-3	few	TRBV20-1	.
CSVEAKANTIYF	TGCAGCGTTGAGGCTAAGGCAAACACCATATATTTT	TRBJ1-3	many	TRBV29-1	.
CAGGLAGGLYNEQFF	TGTGCCGGCGGACTAGCGGGCGGATTGTACAATGAGCAGTTCTTC	TRBJ2-1	few	TRBV30	TRBD2
CASSCLSRDGGTDTQYF	TGTGCCAGCAGCTGCCTCTCGCGGGATGGTGGCACAGATACGCAGTATTTT	TRBJ2-3	few	TRBV12-1	.
CASSFQGSYGYTF	TGTGCCAGCAGCTTTCAGGGAAGCTATGGCTACACCTTC	TRBJ1-2	many	TRBV11-2	.
CASSLLSDTQYF	TGTGCCAGCTCACTATTGTCAGATACGCAGTATTTT	TRBJ2-3	many	TRBV18	.
CATSGLAGTMGAFF	TGTGCCACCAGTGGCCTCGCCGGGACCATGGGGGCTTTCTTT	TRBJ1-1	many	TRBV24-1	.
CSARALPGQGFQPQHF	TGCAGTGCTAGAGCCTTACCGGGACAGGGGTTTCAGCCCCAGCATTTT	TRBJ1-5	many	TRBV20-1	TRBD1
CASSSGLALYNEQFF	TGCGCCAGCAGTTCCGGACTAGCGCTATACAATGAGCAGTTCTTC	TRBJ2-1	many	TRBV5-1	TRBD2
CASSLSVGTSGSGEQYF	TGTGCCAGCAGTTTATCCGTTGGAACTAGCGGGAGTGGCGAGCAGTACTTC	TRBJ2-7	many	TRBV27	TRBD2
CASGGLAELNEQFF	TGTGCCAGCGGGGGACTAGCGGAGCTTAATGAGCAGTTCTTC	TRBJ2-1	many	TRBV9	TRBD2
CASSLAILAGRPDTQYF	TGCGCCAGCAGCTTGGCGATACTAGCGGGACGCCCAGATACGCAGTATTTT	TRBJ2-3	many	TRBV5-1	TRBD2
CASTLGGMNTEAFF	TGTGCCAGCACCTTAGGGGGGATGAACACTGAAGCTTTCTTT	TRBJ1-1	many	TRBV21-1	.
CASSQGTYQETQYF	TGTGCCAGCAGCCAAGGGACTTACCAAGAGACCCAGTACTTC	TRBJ2-5	few	TRBV12-3/TRBV12-4	.
CASSFLAGEQFF	TGTGCCAGCAGCTTCTTGGCTGGGGAGCAGTTCTTC	TRBJ2-1	many	TRBV11-2	.
CASSEGPSQSKNIQYF	TGTGCCAGCAGTGAAGGGCCGTCTCAGTCCAAAAACATTCAGTACTTC	TRBJ2-4	many	TRBV6-1	.